These 25 T cell receptor beta chains came from one sample sequenced in a study of cytomegalovirus exposure and HLA in healthy donors. Primers: 60 Vbeta forward and 13 Jbeta reverse. Measured with immunoSEQ multiplex PCR; TCRdb has only the in-frame clones, and not every one. The sample has around 160,000 clones, around 77% seen once. Sequencing was performed on PBMCs. These receptors came from a woman between 40 and 50 years old in good health and CMV-seronegative.

The V call is TRBV10-3, the J call TRBJ2-1; unclear D gene. This CDR3 comprises 11 residues. The germline V gene has CDR1 ENHRY and CDR2 SYGVKD. V lost 3 bases and J 7 bases, leaving 4 bases between the germline ends. CDR3 protein: CAISEINEQFF. CDR3 in DNA: TGTGCCATCAGTGAAATAAATGAGCAGTTCTTC.

The chain uses TRBV5-6 and TRBJ1-2; 7 positions agree with TRBD1. The CDR3 runs 17 residues. Germline loops: CDR1 SGHDT, CDR2 YYEEEE. After removal of 5 bases from V and 4 bases from J, the junction contained 17 bases not matched to a gene. The CDR3 DNA follows: TGTGCCAGCAGACGACCAACCGGGACAGCCAATTCCTATGGCTACACCTTC. It yields the protein CASRRPTGTANSYGYTF.

The V and J genes are TRBV29-1 and TRBJ2-4; D gene uncertain. Germline V gives CDR1 SQVTM, CDR2 ANQGSEA. V lost 3 bases to trimming and J lost 0 bases, with 9 bases between them. The CDR3 runs 14 residues. In nucleotides, the CDR3 is TGCAGCGTTGATCGGTTCCTAGCCAAAAACATTCAGTACTTC. This gives the protein CSVDRFLAKNIQYF.

The gene calls are TRBV5-1 and TRBJ2-2; 14 bases are a match to TRBD2. Germline lookup yields CDR1 SGHRS and CDR2 YFSETQ. CDR3 length: 16 residues. Trimming took 3 bases from V and 6 from J; bases not matched to a gene: 4. As DNA, the CDR3 is TGCGCCAGCAGCTCTGGACTAGCGGGAGGTCCCGGGGAGCTGTTTTTT. Amino acid sequence: CASSSGLAGGPGELFF.

Only a few counts were recorded for this clone. J is TRBJ2-5 and V is TRBV5-1, with D possibly TRBD1 on 8 matching bases. This CDR3 is built from 16 residues. The germline V and J ends were trimmed by 1 base and 2 bases, with 15 bases remaining between them. In germline, CDR1 is SGHRS, CDR2 YFSETQ. CDR3 sequence reads: CASSLTGGDGQETQYF. CDR3 in DNA: TGCGCCAGCAGCTTGACAGGGGGGGACGGGCAAGAGACCCAGTACTTC.

The chain uses TRBV19 and TRBJ1-1, with D tentatively TRBD1 (5 bases). Germline V CDR1 and CDR2: LNHDA, SQIVND (reference sequence). Trimming pared 8 bases from V and 3 bases from J, leaving 19 bases between. This CDR3 spans 15 amino acids. The CDR3 coding sequence is TGTGCCAGTGGGGCGGTGGGTAAATTGGACACTGAAGCTTTCTTT. Protein: CASGAVGKLDTEAFF.

The rearrangement uses TRBV28 and TRBJ1-5, with a weak D call TRBD1 (6 bases). The V gene's germline CDR1 is MDHEN and CDR2 SYDVKM. The CDR3 covers 17 residues. V dropped 6 bases and J dropped 7 bases, with 25 bases sitting between them. CDR3 region: CASSRVLGGAGKQPQHF. The CDR3 DNA follows: TGTGCCAGCAGCCGCGTGCTTGGGGGGGCCGGGAAACAGCCCCAGCATTTT.

The V call is TRBV5-6, the J call TRBJ1-1; the D gene is possibly TRBD1 (5 bases). The ends were cut back, 0 bases at V and 7 bases at J, with 13 bases in the middle. The CDR3 is 14 residues long. Germline CDR1 and CDR2: SGHDT and YYEEEE. CDR3 sequence reads: CASSLASGMGEAFF. DNA for the CDR3: TGTGCCAGCAGCTTGGCCTCAGGGATGGGTGAAGCTTTCTTT.

This chain joins TRBV28 and TRBJ2-3, with TRBD2 matching over 7 bases. This CDR3 has 16 residues. Germline-derived CDR1 and CDR2 are MDHEN and SYDVKM. V lost 4 bases to trimming and J lost 0 bases; unmatched junction nucleotides: 7. CDR3 loop: CASSSSGPSSTDTQYF. The CDR3 bases are TGTGCCAGCAGTTCTAGCGGCCCCTCTAGCACAGATACGCAGTATTTT.

The chain links TRBV6-4 to TRBJ1-2; possibly TRBD1 for D (6 bases). CDR3 length equals 14 residues. The V and J ends lost 6 bases and 4 bases respectively, with 15 bases between them. CDR1 is MRHNA and CDR2 is SNTAGT in the germline V gene. The DNA for the CDR3 is TGTGCCAGCAGGTACAGGGCGCGATCCTATGGCTACACCTTC. This codes for CASRYRARSYGYTF.

This clone was seen a few times. This specimen includes other DNA sequences encoding the same CDR3. This rearrangement joins TRBV5-1 to TRBJ2-3; perhaps TRBD2 as D (5 bases). This CDR3 is built from 16 residues. V lost 0 bases to trimming and J lost 0 bases, with 11 bases between them. The germline gives CDR1 SGHRS, CDR2 YFSETQ. The CDR3 region is CASSLAQRGSTDTQYF. The CDR3 bases are TGCGCCAGCAGCTTGGCCCAACGGGGTAGCACAGATACGCAGTATTTT.

Turning to this clone: Other DNA sequences in this sample translate to the same CDR3. CDR3 amino acids: CAISGQRNTEAFF. The CDR3 region has the DNA TGTGCCATCAGCGGACAGAGAAACACTGAAGCTTTCTTT. The V gene is TRBV10-3, the J gene TRBJ1-1, with a tentative D call TRBD1 (6 bases). Germline V CDR1 and CDR2: ENHRY, SYGVKD. CDR3 length: 13 amino acids. V lost 6 bases, J lost 2 bases, and 10 bases lay in between.

The CDR3 DNA sequence: TGTGCCAGCAGTCCCCTAGGTGCCACCACAGATACGCAGTATTTT. Protein product: CASSPLGATTDTQYF. This chain joins TRBV27 and TRBJ2-3; no reliable D call. Trimming removed 5 bases from V and 2 bases from J, with 14 bases in between. The CDR3 runs 15 residues. Germline V gene lookup returns CDR1 MNHEY and CDR2 SMNVEV (reference sequence).

The V call is TRBV30, the J call TRBJ2-5; TRBD2 might be the D (6 bases). CDR1 is GTSNPN and CDR2 is SVGIG in the germline V gene (reference sequence). The CDR3 runs to 16 residues. The germline V and J ends were trimmed by 2 bases and 2 bases, with 18 bases remaining between them. CDR3 bases: TGTGCCTGGAGTAGGGAAATTAGCGGCCTACAAGAGACCCAGTACTTC. Protein: CAWSREISGLQETQYF.

V is TRBV19 and J is TRBJ2-7; 7 nucleotides match TRBD1. With V trimmed by 6 bases and J by 3 bases, 5 bases remained unmatched. Germline CDR1 LNHDA, CDR2 SQIVND (reference sequence). The CDR3 consists of 13 residues. The CDR3 DNA is TGTGCCAGTAGGGATGGGACAGTCTACGAGCAGTACTTC. The encoded protein is CASRDGTVYEQYF.

The CDR3 loop is CASRSSGALVNQPQHF. The CDR3 bases are TGTGCCAGCAGATCCTCAGGGGCCCTGGTCAATCAGCCCCAGCATTTT. The chain has TRBV27 and TRBJ1-5; D is possibly TRBD1 (6 bases). The CDR3 extends over 16 amino acids. The germline V gene has CDR1 MNHEY and CDR2 SMNVEV (reference sequence). Trimming pared 6 bases from V and 3 bases from J, leaving 18 bases between.

J is TRBJ2-7 and V is TRBV27, with TRBD2 as a possible D gene (7 bases). The V and J ends lost 2 bases and 3 bases respectively, with 14 bases between them. In germline, CDR1 is MNHEY, CDR2 SMNVEV (reference sequence). The length of the CDR3 is 15 residues. CDR3 region: CASSLGGGSYYEQYF. In DNA form, the CDR3 reads TGTGCCAGCAGTTTAGGGGGGGGCAGCTACTACGAGCAGTACTTC.

The chain employs TRBV5-4 and TRBJ2-3; 14 bases fit TRBD2. Trimming cost V 0 bases and J 4 bases; bases outside gene matches: 10. CDR3 size: 19 residues. Per the germline V gene, CDR1 is SGHNT and CDR2 is YYREEE (reference sequence). The DNA of the CDR3 is TGTGCCAGCAGCTTGGGGGGACTAGCGGGAGATCTATTTTCAGATACGCAGTATTTT. It translates to CASSLGGLAGDLFSDTQYF.

Only a few counts were recorded for this clone. The chain recombines TRBV7-6 with TRBJ1-3; TRBD1 is a possible D gene (5 bases). The CDR3 has 15 residues. Trimming took 1 base from V and 2 from J, leaving 9 bases between them. Germline-derived CDR1 and CDR2 are SGHVS and FNYEAQ. The CDR3, as DNA: TGTGCCAGCAGCTTAGGGCAGGGCACTGGAAACACCATATATTTT. Protein product: CASSLGQGTGNTIYF.

This chain uses TRBV5-1 with TRBJ1-2; TRBD1 matches at 8 bases. Germline trimming cut 4 bases from V and 6 bases from J; bases unmatched to any gene: 5. Germline V CDR1 and CDR2: SGHRS, YFSETQ. The CDR3 consists of 13 residues. CDR3: CASSPDRVDGYTF. The CDR3 DNA sequence: TGCGCCAGCAGCCCGGACAGGGTAGATGGCTACACCTTC.

J is TRBJ2-3 and V is TRBV6-6, with D perhaps matching TRBD1 (6 bases). CDR1 is MNHNY and CDR2 is SVGAGI in the germline V gene (reference sequence). The V and J ends lost 5 bases and 1 base respectively, with 16 bases between them. The CDR3 runs to 16 residues. Written as DNA, the CDR3 is TGTGCCAGCAGTCTCCAGGGGAGTGGGGGCACAGATACGCAGTATTTT. As protein: CASSLQGSGGTDTQYF.

V usage is TRBV5-1 and J usage is TRBJ2-2; no firm D call. The V gene lost 2 bases and the J gene lost 4 bases, with 15 bases spanning the gap. This CDR3 spans 16 amino acids. Germline loops: CDR1 SGHRS, CDR2 YFSETQ. Here the CDR3 DNA reads TGCGCCAGCAGCTTTACGCCCACTCCGGGCACCGGGGAGCTGTTTTTT. This gives the protein CASSFTPTPGTGELFF.

The chain links TRBV7-6 to TRBJ2-2; D is uncertain. Trimming removed 4 bases from V and 4 bases from J, with 13 bases in between. The CDR3 extends over 15 amino acids. The germline V gene has CDR1 SGHVS and CDR2 FNYEAQ. In DNA form, the CDR3 reads TGTGCCAGCAGCTGGTCCGGAGATCCCACCGGGGAGCTGTTTTTT. Translation: CASSWSGDPTGELFF.

The V call is TRBV30, the J call TRBJ1-3; TRBD1 might be the D (6 bases). The CDR3 loop spans 16 amino acids. Looked up from germline, CDR1 is GTSNPN and CDR2 is SVGIG (reference sequence). Trimming left V 0 bases short and J 0 bases short, with 12 bases between. This chain's CDR3 is CAWSVDSLTSGNTIYF. CDR3 nucleotide sequence: TGTGCCTGGAGTGTGGACAGTCTGACCTCTGGAAACACCATATATTTT.

The rearrangement joins TRBV2 to TRBJ2-1, with 9 bases fitting TRBD2. The CDR3 covers 13 residues. J was trimmed by 10 bases and V by 5 bases; bases with no gene match: 6. Germline V gene sequence: CDR1 SNHLY, CDR2 FYNNEI. In DNA, the CDR3 is TGTGCCAGCAGTCCTAGCGGGATGGGAGAGCAGTTCTTC. This translates into CASSPSGMGEQFF.